What follows are 18 T cell receptor beta chains derived from one specimen sequenced in a study of cytomegalovirus exposure and HLA in healthy donors. Primers: 60 Vbeta forward and 13 Jbeta reverse. The data were produced by immunoSEQ multiplex PCR, yet TCRdb's version contains in-frame clones alone and is incomplete. Of about 100,000 clones in the sample, about 59% are singletons; the top ten hold 3% to 4%. The sequenced material came from PBMCs. These receptors all come from a man aged 25 to 40 in good health and CMV-seropositive.

In this sample, this clone turned up a few times. The V gene is TRBV5-1, the J gene TRBJ1-2; no clear D. The ends were cut back, 1 base at V and 0 bases at J, with 10 bases in the middle. This CDR3 has 15 amino acids. The V gene's germline CDR1 is SGHRS and CDR2 YFSETQ. CDR3 residues: CASSLRTDANYGYTF. In nucleotides, the CDR3 is TGCGCCAGCAGCTTGAGAACAGACGCTAACTATGGCTACACCTTC.

The genes are TRBV19 and TRBJ1-2; no firm D call. The V end was cut by 3 bases, the J end by 4 bases, with 12 bases between. CDR3 size: 14 residues. Germline V gene lookup returns CDR1 LNHDA and CDR2 SQIVND (reference sequence). The CDR3 DNA is TGTGCCAGTAGTATTCCCCGGAGTTTCTATGGCTACACCTTC. This gives the protein CASSIPRSFYGYTF.

The chain is built from TRBV5-1 and TRBJ1-1; D is perhaps TRBD1 (6 bases). This CDR3 has 15 residues. Germline V gene data show CDR1 as SGHRS and CDR2 as YFSETQ. The V and J ends lost 4 bases and 4 bases respectively, with 17 bases between them. CDR3: CASSPEGVYGTEAFF. The CDR3 region has the DNA TGCGCCAGCAGCCCCGAGGGGGTTTACGGCACTGAAGCTTTCTTT.

The V and J genes are TRBV27 and TRBJ2-5, with a weak D call TRBD1 (5 bases). CDR3 length equals 13 residues. The germline V gene has CDR1 MNHEY and CDR2 SMNVEV (reference sequence). Trimming removed 5 bases from V and 5 bases from J, with 12 bases in between. CDR3 coding DNA: TGTGCCAGCAGTCAAAGAAACAGGGAGACCCAGTACTTC. Translating it yields CASSQRNRETQYF.

The chain carries TRBV5-4 and TRBJ2-7; TRBD1 matches 7 bases. V dropped 3 bases and J dropped 0; count of bases not matched to a gene: 3. In germline, CDR1 is SGHNT, CDR2 YYREEE (reference sequence). The CDR3 loop spans 14 amino acids. CDR3 sequence: CASSWDRNSYEQYF. In nucleotides, the CDR3 is TGTGCCAGCAGCTGGGACAGAAACTCCTACGAGCAGTACTTC.

The chain carries TRBV6-5 and TRBJ1-2; 7 bases line up with TRBD1. Germline CDR1 reads MNHEY; CDR2 reads SVGAGI. The CDR3 is made up of 14 amino acids. The V segment lost 5 bases and the J segment 4 bases; nucleotides outside the gene matches: 7. The CDR3, as DNA: TGTGCCAGCAGTCCCCGACAGGGAATCTATGGCTACACCTTC. This codes for CASSPRQGIYGYTF.

The J gene is TRBJ2-1, the V gene TRBV4-1, with TRBD2 matching 11 bases. Trimming at V came to 4 bases and at J to 7 bases, leaving 9 bases not matched to a gene. The CDR3 spans 16 residues. Germline lookup yields CDR1 MGHRA and CDR2 YSYEKL. This CDR3 reads CASSLKLAGGDNEQFF. CDR3 DNA: TGCGCCAGCAGCCTAAAGCTAGCGGGGGGCGATAATGAGCAGTTCTTC.

The V call is TRBV11-2, the J call TRBJ2-7; no clear D gene. The V gene lost 4 bases and the J gene lost 2 bases, with 3 bases spanning the gap. CDR3 length equals 11 residues. Germline CDR1 reads SGHAT; CDR2 reads FQNNGV. The CDR3: CASSSTYEQYF. In DNA form, the CDR3 reads TGTGCCAGCAGCTCTACCTACGAGCAGTACTTC.

The V gene is TRBV6-5, the J gene TRBJ2-6; perhaps TRBD1 as D (5 bases). CDR1 is MNHEY, CDR2 SVGAGI, per germline. This CDR3 region has 15 residues. Trimming took 6 bases from V and 0 from J, leaving 9 bases between them. The CDR3 DNA sequence: TGTGCCAGCAGGGAACAGGACTCTGGGGCCAACGTCCTGACTTTC. Protein product: CASREQDSGANVLTF.

The CDR3 DNA reads as TGTGCCAGCAGTGAACCGCGGCAGGGGTTATGGGAGACCCAGTACTTC. Translating gives CASSEPRQGLWETQYF. This rearrangement joins TRBV6-1 to TRBJ2-5, with a possible D match to TRBD1 (6 bases). V lost 2 bases and J 5 bases, leaving 18 bases between the germline ends. This CDR3 region has 16 residues. CDR1 and CDR2 from the germline V gene are MNHNS and SASEGT.

The chain recombines TRBV6-5 with TRBJ2-2; D is possibly TRBD1 (6 bases). The CDR3 extends over 15 amino acids. Trimming took off 0 bases at V and 5 bases at J, with 10 bases between the two ends. Looked up from germline, CDR1 is MNHEY and CDR2 is SVGAGI. CDR3 sequence: CASSYSRQGTGELFF. DNA for the CDR3: TGTGCCAGCAGTTACTCCCGGCAGGGGACCGGGGAGCTGTTTTTT.

The sample holds a few counts of this clone. The rearrangement joins TRBV6-5 to TRBJ1-6; no reliable D call. CDR1 and CDR2 from the germline V gene are MNHEY and SVGAGI. The CDR3 totals 14 residues. Trimming took off 10 bases at V and 7 bases at J, with 17 bases between the two ends. CDR3 bases: TGTGCCACCAAATCCTGGGCACGGAATTCACCCCTCCACTTT. Its protein is CATKSWARNSPLHF.

The chain joins TRBV7-8 to TRBJ1-1, with D hard to call. V was clipped by 1 base and J by 6 bases, with 15 bases between them. The CDR3 length is 15 residues. From germline, CDR1 is SGHVS and CDR2 FQNEAQ. The CDR3 DNA is TGTGCCAGCAGCTTAGTTGCGGTTGTTAGAGCTGAAGCTTTCTTT. It yields the protein CASSLVAVVRAEAFF.

This clone has just a few counts. The chain recombines TRBV9 with TRBJ2-1; a possible D gene is TRBD2 (7 bases). The CDR3 length is 12 residues. Between the trimmed V and J ends, which lost 4 bases and 10 bases, there was a span of 12 bases. Germline loops: CDR1 SGDLS, CDR2 YYNGEE. The CDR3 loop reads CASSPRGGEQFF. In nucleotides, the CDR3 is TGTGCCAGCAGCCCGAGGGGGGGCGAGCAGTTCTTC.

This rearrangement joins TRBV2 to TRBJ2-1; TRBD2 agrees at 8 bases. This CDR3 has 15 residues. Germline CDR1 reads SNHLY; CDR2 reads FYNNEI. After removal of 6 bases from V and 5 bases from J, the junction contained 9 bases not matched to a gene. CDR3 nucleotides: TGTGCCAGCAGCGACGGGGGGGCCTGGGACAATGAGCAGTTCTTC. Translating gives CASSDGGAWDNEQFF.

J is TRBJ2-3 and V is TRBV6-5; 8 bases match TRBD2. This CDR3 has 13 residues. With 7 bases clipped from V and 1 base from J, the junction kept 1 base outside the gene matches. CDR1 is MNHEY and CDR2 is SVGAGI in the germline V gene. The CDR3 reads CASTRGGTDTQYF. The CDR3 DNA reads as TGTGCCAGCACGCGGGGGGGCACAGATACGCAGTATTTT.

The chain joins TRBV5-1 to TRBJ1-5, with a possible D match to TRBD1 (6 bases). The CDR3 extends over 17 amino acids. The V end lost 3 bases, the J end lost 4 bases, and 20 bases lay between the germline ends. CDR1 is SGHRS and CDR2 is YFSETQ in the germline V gene. Here the CDR3 reads CASSSGEGVSGNQPQHF. DNA of the CDR3: TGCGCCAGCAGCTCGGGGGAGGGGGTAAGTGGAAATCAGCCCCAGCATTTT.

The CDR3 spells CASSLSGTGKTYEQYF. The CDR3 region has the DNA TGTGCCAGTAGTCTTTCCGGGACAGGAAAAACCTACGAGCAGTACTTC. The chain combines TRBV19 with TRBJ2-7, with 8 positions matching TRBD1. This CDR3 comprises 16 residues. The ends lost 5 bases at V and 2 bases at J; junction bases unmatched: 11. Germline V gene data show CDR1 as LNHDA and CDR2 as SQIVND (reference sequence).